Listed here is a single T cell receptor (beta chain). One junction end disagrees with the germline gene, perhaps due to a read error. Original analysis: By means of reference gene primer amplification, nucleated cell counts were estimated. Only in-frame clones appear in the TCRdb table, and some are missing; sequencing was by immunoSEQ multiplex PCR. V and J calls and clone size are those listed in that table; D and trimming were worked out from the DNA. The data show 55,000 to 95,000 clones, nearly 85% seen once. This entry belongs to a study of blood T cell repertoires in COVID-19. The germline V gene has CDR1 LGHDT and CDR2 YNNKEL (reference sequence). This CDR3 spans 11 amino acids.

Sequencing input: peripheral blood. This sequence was found in a woman between 55 and 75 years old with acute or convalescent COVID-19. This chain links TRBV3-1 (or the pseudogene TRBV3-2) with TRBJ2-4; tentative D call: TRBD1 (6 bases). In nucleotides, the CDR3 is TGTGCCAGCAGCCAAGATGGACAGATACTGTTC. Its protein product is CASSQDGQILF.